The rows below give T cell receptor beta chains drawn from one sample of a study of OX40 agonist ivuxolimab in advanced cancers. The assay was immunoSEQ multiplex PCR, and TCRdb's table has in-frame clones only and misses some. This table has about 89,000 clones, approximately 91% appearing once. The sample here was CD4+ or CD8+ T cells sorted from blood, taken in a trial of the OX40 agonist ivuxolimab. The receptors were sampled from an adult with an advanced solid tumor such as melanoma, head and neck, liver or kidney cancer. Each CDR3 is given with its conserved first and last residue. The order of the fields is V gene, CDR3 length, J gene, D gene, CDR3 protein, CDR3 DNA. The D gene is left open where the match is weak.

TRBV28	15	TRBJ1-5	-	CASSSLKGHNQPQHF	TGTGCCAGCAGTTCCCTTAAGGGCCACAATCAGCCCCAGCATTTT
TRBV7-3	16	TRBJ2-1	TRBD2	CASSSTSGGVHNEQFF	TGTGCCAGCAGCTCGACTAGCGGGGGGGTCCACAATGAGCAGTTCTTC
TRBV5-4	14	TRBJ2-5	-	CASSLARRVETQYF	TGTGCCAGCAGCTTGGCCCGCAGGGTGGAGACCCAGTACTTC
TRBV30	12	TRBJ1-3	-	CAWSPGENTIYF	TGTGCCTGGAGCCCGGGGGAGAACACCATATATTTT
TRBV15	14	TRBJ1-2	-	CATSRVGQNYGYTF	TGTGCCACCAGCAGAGTGGGGCAAAACTATGGCTACACCTTC
TRBV9	15	TRBJ1-5	-	CASSRGGKREQPQHF	TGTGCCAGCAGCCGAGGGGGGAAACGGGAACAGCCCCAGCATTTT
TRBV7-9	14	TRBJ2-7	TRBD1	CASSSYRGVYEQYF	TGTGCCAGCAGCTCCTACAGGGGGGTCTACGAGCAGTACTTC
TRBV7-2	15	TRBJ1-1	TRBD1	CASSHWTGSNTEAFF	TGTGCCAGCAGCCACTGGACAGGGTCGAACACTGAAGCTTTCTTT
TRBV20-1	11	TRBJ2-3	TRBD1	CSAKDRVRPYF	TGCAGTGCTAAGGACAGGGTCCGCCCGTATTTT
TRBV2	16	TRBJ2-2	TRBD1	CASRADRGLNTGELFF	TGTGCCAGCAGGGCGGACAGGGGATTGAACACCGGGGAGCTGTTTTTT
TRBV5-4	15	TRBJ2-7	TRBD1	CASSPAGDRPAEQYF	TGTGCCAGCAGCCCCGCAGGGGACAGGCCTGCCGAGCAGTACTTC